The entry below gives a single T cell receptor (beta chain) sequence along with its context. Per the original data handling: Estimates of nucleated cell counts were drawn from the amplification of reference gene primers. Produced via immunoSEQ multiplex PCR; TCRdb's table is partial and in-frame only. For V, J and clone size, that table is used; D and trimming come from the DNA. The sample has about 170,000 clones, about 85% seen once. This sample stems from a study of blood T cell repertoires in COVID-19. About the study: Both acute and convalescent COVID-19 samples were obtained from the United States, Italy and Spain. The cDNA or gDNA used as material had been derived from T cells, B-cell-depleted T cells, or PBMCs.

The CDR3 contains 17 residues. Per the germline V gene, CDR1 is SGHNT and CDR2 is YENEEA. Trimming at V came to 5 bases and at J to 5 bases, leaving 9 bases not matched to a gene. This chain connects TRBV11-3 to TRBJ1-6; 10 bases are shared with TRBD1. Sequenced input: peripheral blood. The TCR was taken from a woman of 80 years or more in a cohort sampled during active or convalescent COVID-19. This chain's CDR3 is CASSARTGGGDNSPLHF. CDR3 bases: TGTGCCAGCAGCGCGAGGACAGGGGGGGGCGATAATTCACCCCTCCACTTT.